Below, 11 T cell receptor beta chains from the same sample are listed, as sequenced in a study of shared clonotypes between healthy human individuals. Libraries were prepared by immunoSEQ multiplex PCR; TCRdb keeps only in-frame clonotypes and omits some of them. Here the sample spans 2,500,000 or so clones, approximately 94% being singletons. The source material was naive CD4+ T cells sorted from blood. Subset given: CD45RA+ positively selected. These receptors originate from a man between 18 and 35 years old in good health.

The V call is TRBV30, the J call TRBJ1-2; 7 bases line up with TRBD1. Germline trimming cut 4 bases from V and 0 bases from J; bases unmatched to any gene: 5. Germline assignment: CDR1 GTSNPN and CDR2 SVGIG (reference sequence). The CDR3 loop spans 14 amino acids. CDR3: CAWTGTVANYGYTF. The CDR3 DNA sequence: TGTGCCTGGACCGGGACAGTAGCTAACTATGGCTACACCTTC.

The rearrangement joins TRBV18 to TRBJ1-4; 8 nucleotides align to TRBD1. Germline loops: CDR1 KGHSH, CDR2 LQKENI. CDR3 length equals 13 residues. With 7 bases clipped from V and 8 bases from J, the junction kept 6 bases outside the gene matches. The CDR3, as DNA: TGTGCCAGCTTAGCGACAGGGGTGGAAAAACTGTTTTTT. Protein: CASLATGVEKLFF.

The chain carries TRBV18 and TRBJ2-5; a possible D gene is TRBD1 (6 bases). The CDR3 has 16 amino acids. In germline, CDR1 is KGHSH, CDR2 LQKENI. Trimming left V 0 bases short and J 7 bases short, with 18 bases between. CDR3 nucleotide sequence: TGTGCCAGCTCACCACCTAGCTCAGGGGCTAGAATGACCCAGTACTTC. It encodes CASSPPSSGARMTQYF.

Remarks on this clone: Other DNA sequences from this sample encode an identical CDR3 as well. The chain combines TRBV11-1 with TRBJ1-1; perhaps TRBD1 as D (6 bases). V lost 3 bases and J 3 bases, leaving 11 bases between the germline ends. Germline V CDR1 and CDR2: SGHAT, FQDESV (reference sequence). There are 14 residues in the CDR3. The CDR3, as DNA: TGTGCCAGCAGCTTGAGGGGGGGGGACACTGAAGCTTTCTTT. Amino acids: CASSLRGGDTEAFF.

This chain joins TRBV5-1 and TRBJ2-2; D ambiguous. The length of the CDR3 is 14 residues. Between the trimmed V and J ends, which lost 5 bases and 8 bases, there was a span of 16 bases. Germline V gives CDR1 SGHRS, CDR2 YFSETQ. DNA for the CDR3: TGCGCCAGCAGGGGTGAGACCGCCGGAGGGGAGCTGTTTTTT. Its translation is CASRGETAGGELFF.

The genes are TRBV15 and TRBJ1-3; D is unresolved. CDR3 length: 18 residues. Germline CDR1 is LNHNV and CDR2 is YYDKDF (reference sequence). Trimming removed 1 base at V and 4 bases at J, with 20 bases between. CDR3: CATSRGAHLGPGGNTIYF. The CDR3 region has the DNA TGTGCCACCAGCAGAGGTGCCCACCTAGGACCCGGGGGAAACACCATATATTTT. Supplemented by reference TRBV15 and TRBJ1-3, the full variable domain reads DAMVIQNPRYQVTQFGKPVTLSCSQTLNHNVMYWYQQKSSQAPKLLFHYYDKDFNNEADTPDNFQSRRPNTSFCFLDIRSPGLGDTAMYLCATSRGAHLGPGGNTIYFGEGSWLTVV.

This clone was found once. The rearrangement uses TRBV6-1 and TRBJ1-6; D may be TRBD1 (6 bases). The CDR3 totals 15 residues. Germline CDR1 reads MNHNS; CDR2 reads SASEGT. Trimming shortened V by 7 bases and J by 8 bases, and 18 bases separated the two germline ends. The CDR3 here is CASTNPTGRDSPLHF. In DNA, the CDR3 is TGTGCCAGCACCAACCCGACAGGCAGGGATTCACCCCTCCACTTT.

The CDR3 coding sequence is TGTGCCAGCAGCTACGGCGCAGGGCGCTACGAGCAGTACTTC. Amino acid sequence: CASSYGAGRYEQYF. The chain recombines TRBV7-9 with TRBJ2-7, with D possibly matching TRBD1 (5 bases). The V and J ends lost 4 bases and 3 bases respectively, with 13 bases between them. From germline, CDR1 is SEHNR and CDR2 FQNEAQ (reference sequence). The CDR3 has 14 amino acids.

DNA for the CDR3: TGTGCCAGCAACGGGGCTAGCGCGACGAACACCGGGGAGCTGTTTTTT. Its translation is CASNGASATNTGELFF. The chain has TRBV2 and TRBJ2-2; D might be TRBD2 (6 bases). Trimming cost V 7 bases and J 0 bases, with 15 bases left between them. CDR3 length: 16 amino acids. Germline CDR1 SNHLY, CDR2 FYNNEI.

The gene calls are TRBV2 and TRBJ2-7; D is perhaps TRBD1 or TRBD2 (6 bases each). With 6 bases removed from V and 2 bases from J, the gap between germline ends came to 11 bases. CDR1 is SNHLY, CDR2 FYNNEI, per germline. CDR3 length equals 13 residues. The CDR3 protein is CASRGGTPYEQYF. DNA for the CDR3: TGTGCCAGCAGGGGCGGGACACCCTACGAGCAGTACTTC.

The chain couples TRBV30 to TRBJ1-3; no clear D gene. The CDR3 loop spans 14 amino acids. Germline assignment: CDR1 GTSNPN and CDR2 SVGIG (reference sequence). V lost 2 bases and J 0 bases, leaving 8 bases between the germline ends. The CDR3, as DNA: TGTGCCTGGAGTCCCCGGGTCTCTGGAAACACCATATATTTT. Its translation is CAWSPRVSGNTIYF. The whole variable domain, filled in from reference TRBV30 and TRBJ1-3, reads SQTIHQWPATLVQPVGSPLSLECTVEGTSNPNLYWYRQAAGRGLQLLFYSVGIGQISSEVPQNLSASRPQDRQFILSSKKLLLSDSGFYLCAWSPRVSGNTIYFGEGSWLTVV.